These 29 T cell receptor beta chains came from one sample sequenced in a study of shared clonotypes between healthy human individuals. Naive CD8 cells lacked CD45RO, underwent positive selection for CCR7 and left out terminally differentiated effector memory CD45RA+ cells. Clones were read by immunoSEQ multiplex PCR, and TCRdb kept only the in-frame ones, dropping some. Among roughly 2.1 million clones listed, about 92% were seen once. The sequenced material came from naive CD8+ T cells from PBMCs. The receptors shown here come from a man in his late teens or twenties in good health. Some clones in this sample may be carry-over from other donors' samples.

This clone has only one observation. The rearrangement joins TRBV28 to TRBJ2-7, with unresolved D. This CDR3 region has 14 residues. V was pared by 7 bases and J by 3 bases, with 16 bases between. The germline V gene encodes CDR1 MDHEN and CDR2 SYDVKM. CDR3 sequence reads: CASTYSGRIYEQYF. The DNA for the CDR3 is TGTGCCAGCACCTATTCAGGACGGATCTACGAGCAGTACTTC.

The chain has TRBV9 and TRBJ1-3; D may be TRBD1 (5 bases). The V gene's germline CDR1 is SGDLS and CDR2 YYNGEE. The V and J ends lost 0 bases and 4 bases respectively, with 14 bases between them. The CDR3 has 16 amino acids. This CDR3 is CASSVALQGPGNTIYF. The CDR3, as DNA: TGTGCCAGCAGCGTAGCACTCCAGGGCCCAGGAAACACCATATATTTT.

This rearrangement joins TRBV9 to TRBJ2-7, with a possible D match to TRBD2 (6 bases). The CDR3 runs 20 residues. Germline CDR1 reads SGDLS; CDR2 reads YYNGEE. Trimming removed 3 bases from V and 6 bases from J, with 34 bases in between. Written as DNA, the CDR3 is TGTGCCAGCAGCGATGCCCCAAGTCCTAAGGCTGCGGGAAATTTGGTCGAGCAGTACTTC. Amino acids: CASSDAPSPKAAGNLVEQYF.

This chain links TRBV27 with TRBJ2-7, with 11 bases aligning to TRBD1. This CDR3 is built from 17 residues. V lost 1 base, J lost 3 bases, and 8 bases stayed unmatched. In germline, CDR1 is MNHEY, CDR2 SMNVEV (reference sequence). The CDR3 loop is CASSLLTGTGGHYEQYF. Written as DNA, the CDR3 is TGTGCCAGCAGTTTATTAACCGGGACAGGGGGTCACTACGAGCAGTACTTC.

The chain uses TRBV28 and TRBJ2-7; 9 positions agree with TRBD1. CDR3 length: 14 amino acids. The germline V gene has CDR1 MDHEN and CDR2 SYDVKM. J gave up 6 bases and V 4 bases, and 7 bases lay outside the gene matches. The CDR3 DNA reads TGTGCCAGCAGTTCCGGGACAGGGCCTGGCGAGCAGTACTTC. Residues: CASSSGTGPGEQYF.

The genes are TRBV13 and TRBJ2-1; TRBD1 or TRBD2 may be the D gene (5 bases each). The CDR3 has 14 residues. Germline V gene lookup returns CDR1 PRHDT and CDR2 FYEKMQ (reference sequence). V was pared by 4 bases and J by 5 bases, with 12 bases between. The CDR3, as DNA: TGTGCCAGCAGCTCTGGGCGAGGGGACAATGAGCAGTTCTTC. Its protein is CASSSGRGDNEQFF.

This clone was seen a handful of times. The chain couples TRBV7-9 to TRBJ2-2, with D perhaps being TRBD1 or TRBD2 (6 bases each). Germline V CDR1 and CDR2: SEHNR, FQNEAQ (reference sequence). The CDR3 totals 14 residues. V was pared by 8 bases and J by 1 base, with 11 bases between. CDR3 residues: CASGGRLNTGELFF. The CDR3 DNA reads TGTGCCAGCGGGGGGCGCCTGAACACCGGGGAGCTGTTTTTT.

V gene TRBV19 combines with J gene TRBJ1-2; D may be TRBD1 (6 bases). V gave up 3 bases and J gave up 4 bases, with 18 bases separating them. The germline gives CDR1 LNHDA, CDR2 SQIVND (reference sequence). The CDR3 spans 16 residues. For the CDR3, the DNA is TGTGCCAGTAGTATCCCCCTCATACAGGGTAGCTATGGCTACACCTTC. Protein: CASSIPLIQGSYGYTF.

The V call is TRBV7-6, the J call TRBJ2-1; 9 positions match TRBD1. CDR1 and CDR2 from the germline V gene are SGHVS and FNYEAQ. The CDR3 loop spans 15 amino acids. V dropped 4 bases and J dropped 10; count of bases not matched to a gene: 11. In nucleotides, the CDR3 is TGTGCCAGCAGCTCCCGGGACAGGGCCCTCCGGGAGCAGTTCTTC. As protein: CASSSRDRALREQFF.

The V gene is TRBV28, the J gene TRBJ2-7, with 7 nucleotides matching TRBD2. The CDR3 is 18 amino acids. The V segment lost 4 bases and the J segment 6 bases; nucleotides outside the gene matches: 21. In germline, CDR1 is MDHEN, CDR2 SYDVKM. The CDR3: CASSSPTFGGSNLREQYF. Here the CDR3 DNA reads TGTGCCAGCAGTTCCCCGACCTTTGGCGGGAGCAATCTCCGCGAGCAGTACTTC.

The V gene is TRBV7-9, the J gene TRBJ1-4, with D unresolved. The CDR3 covers 12 residues. From germline, CDR1 is SEHNR and CDR2 FQNEAQ (reference sequence). Trimming removed 7 bases from V and 6 bases from J, with 9 bases in between. For the CDR3, the DNA is TGTGCCAGCACCCGGTCGGATGAAAAACTGTTTTTT. This sequence encodes CASTRSDEKLFF.

This rearrangement joins TRBV2 to TRBJ2-1; D might be TRBD2 (6 bases). Germline CDR1 is SNHLY and CDR2 is FYNNEI. The V end was cut by 8 bases, the J end by 4 bases, with 12 bases between. The length of the CDR3 is 13 residues. CDR3 region: CASATSPYNEQFF. CDR3 in DNA: TGTGCCAGCGCCACTAGCCCTTACAATGAGCAGTTCTTC.

The chain couples TRBV28 to TRBJ1-3; D is possibly TRBD1 (6 bases). CDR1 is MDHEN and CDR2 is SYDVKM in the germline V gene. The V and J ends lost 6 bases and 0 bases respectively, with 12 bases between them. This CDR3 has 15 amino acids. The CDR3 DNA reads as TGTGCCAGCAGAATAGGACAGTTCTCTGGAAACACCATATATTTT. As protein: CASRIGQFSGNTIYF.

The chain uses TRBV7-9 and TRBJ2-7, with no clear D. CDR3 length equals 11 residues. The germline CDR1 and CDR2 sequences are SEHNR and FQNEAQ (reference sequence). The germline V and J ends were trimmed by 5 bases and 5 bases, with 7 bases remaining between them. The CDR3, as DNA: TGTGCCAGCAGCGACGTTCACGAGCAGTACTTC. It codes for CASSDVHEQYF.

This chain connects TRBV7-3 to TRBJ2-1; D is uncertain. The V gene's germline CDR1 is SGHTA and CDR2 FQGTGA. There are 15 residues in the CDR3. Trimming shortened V by 2 bases and J by 0 bases, and 8 bases separated the two germline ends. The CDR3 DNA sequence: TGTGCCAGCAGCTTAGTCGGGTACTCCTACAATGAGCAGTTCTTC. It yields the protein CASSLVGYSYNEQFF.

This chain joins TRBV19 and TRBJ2-1; 8 bases fit TRBD1. V trimming: 1 base; J trimming: 4 bases; junction bases outside the gene matches: 3. This CDR3 contains 15 residues. The germline gives CDR1 LNHDA, CDR2 SQIVND (reference sequence). CDR3 DNA sequence: TGTGCCAGTAGTATAGTTGGGACAGGATACAATGAGCAGTTCTTC. This translates into CASSIVGTGYNEQFF.

This clone was seen a handful of times. The chain combines TRBV29-1 with TRBJ2-2; D assignment may be TRBD1 or TRBD2 (5 bases each). The CDR3 is 12 amino acids. Germline V lookup: CDR1 SQVTM, CDR2 ANQGSEA. CDR3 sequence (DNA): TGCGGGGGTTCTGGGTATACCGGGGAGCTGTTTTTT. Its translation is CGGSGYTGELFF.

The chain links TRBV7-6 to TRBJ2-1, with 9 bases lining up with TRBD2. This CDR3 contains 18 residues. The ends lost 1 base at V and 1 base at J; junction bases unmatched: 8. Germline V gives CDR1 SGHVS, CDR2 FNYEAQ. CDR3 in amino acids: CASSLVGGRATSYNEQFF. The CDR3 DNA reads as TGTGCCAGCAGCTTAGTTGGCGGGAGGGCCACATCCTACAATGAGCAGTTCTTC.

The genes are TRBV15 and TRBJ2-5, with D perhaps given as TRBD1 or TRBD2 (6 bases each). This CDR3 comprises 15 residues. Between the trimmed V and J ends, which lost 5 bases and 5 bases, there was a span of 18 bases. Looked up from germline, CDR1 is LNHNV and CDR2 is YYDKDF (reference sequence). CDR3 coding DNA: TGTGCCACCAGCGACAGGCGGGGACCCCAGGAGACCCAGTACTTC. Translated: CATSDRRGPQETQYF.

The chain uses TRBV27 and TRBJ2-3, with a tentative D call TRBD1 (8 bases). The V gene's germline CDR1 is MNHEY and CDR2 SMNVEV (reference sequence). This CDR3 comprises 20 residues. The V end was cut by 8 bases, the J end by 2 bases, with 32 bases between. The CDR3 spells CASAPQGYRTGTINTDTQYF. As DNA, the CDR3 is TGTGCCAGCGCTCCTCAGGGTTACCGGACAGGGACTATTAACACAGATACGCAGTATTTT.

The chain joins TRBV25-1 to TRBJ1-4; no clear D. The germline gives CDR1 MGHDK, CDR2 SYGVNS. The CDR3 is made up of 14 amino acids. V was cut by 1 base and J by 8 bases, with 11 bases left in between. The CDR3 loop reads CASSEWLDGEKLFF. The CDR3 coding sequence is TGTGCCAGCAGTGAATGGTTAGATGGCGAAAAACTGTTTTTT.

The V call is TRBV11-2, the J call TRBJ2-7, with no clear D. CDR1 SGHAT and CDR2 FQNNGV come from the germline V gene. This CDR3 comprises 13 residues. Deletions cut 3 bases from V and 2 bases from J, with 8 bases between. CDR3 amino acids: CASSFHTTYEQYF. The DNA for the CDR3 is TGTGCCAGCAGCTTCCATACAACCTACGAGCAGTACTTC.

The rearrangement joins TRBV27 to TRBJ2-3, with D maybe TRBD2 (5 bases). Trimming left V 4 bases short and J 8 bases short, with 10 bases between. The CDR3 is made up of 12 amino acids. Looked up from germline, CDR1 is MNHEY and CDR2 is SMNVEV (reference sequence). The CDR3 sequence is CASSSGKSTQYF. CDR3 bases: TGTGCCAGCAGTTCCGGGAAGAGTACGCAGTATTTT.

The rearrangement links TRBV5-1 to TRBJ1-1; D call uncertain. The CDR3 is 15 amino acids. Germline CDR1 SGHRS, CDR2 YFSETQ. The ends were cut back, 0 bases at V and 2 bases at J, with 11 bases in the middle. Here the CDR3 DNA reads TGCGCCAGCAGCTTGGGTCTAGGAATCAACACTGAAGCTTTCTTT. It translates to CASSLGLGINTEAFF.

The chain recombines TRBV29-1 with TRBJ2-7; D might be TRBD2 (7 bases). V lost 6 bases and J 2 bases, leaving 23 bases between the germline ends. The CDR3 extends over 16 amino acids. CDR1 and CDR2 from the germline V gene are SQVTM and ANQGSEA. CDR3 residues: CSVKGDLRGGTYEQYF. Here the CDR3 DNA reads TGCAGCGTAAAGGGGGACCTCAGGGGAGGGACCTACGAGCAGTACTTC.

A word on this clone: This specimen includes other DNA sequences encoding the same CDR3. V gene TRBV7-9 combines with J gene TRBJ2-5; the match to TRBD2 covers 7 bases. Trimming at V came to 4 bases and at J to 3 bases, leaving 2 bases not matched to a gene. Germline V lookup: CDR1 SEHNR, CDR2 FQNEAQ (reference sequence). The CDR3 is 13 amino acids. CDR3 sequence: CASSYGGEETQYF. CDR3 in DNA: TGTGCCAGCAGCTATGGGGGGGAAGAGACCCAGTACTTC. The full variable domain, with the rest looked up from reference TRBV7-9 and TRBJ2-5, is DTGVSQNPRHKITKRGQNVTFRCDPISEHNRLYWYRQTLGQGPEFLTYFQNEAQLEKSRLLSDRFSAERPKGSFSTLEIQRTEQGDSAMYLCASSYGGEETQYFGPGTRLLVL.

V and J are TRBV9 and TRBJ2-2, with D possibly TRBD2 on 6 matching bases. Per the germline V gene, CDR1 is SGDLS and CDR2 is YYNGEE. Trimming stripped 0 bases from V and 5 bases from J, with 11 bases between. The CDR3 length is 15 residues. The CDR3 DNA sequence: TGTGCCAGCAGCGTAGAGGATGGGAGGACCGGGGAGCTGTTTTTT. Protein sequence: CASSVEDGRTGELFF.

The count of this clone is one. This CDR3 is also generated by other DNA sequences in the sample. The V gene is TRBV29-1, the J gene TRBJ2-7; D is possibly TRBD1 (6 bases). Germline assignment: CDR1 SQVTM and CDR2 ANQGSEA. V was clipped by 6 bases and J by 0 bases, with 12 bases between them. This CDR3 has 13 amino acids. CDR3 loop: CSVDPGDSYEQYF. Written as DNA, the CDR3 is TGCAGCGTCGACCCAGGGGACTCCTACGAGCAGTACTTC.

This clone appeared once. The chain has TRBV10-3 and TRBJ1-3; D is perhaps TRBD1 (6 bases). Germline V lookup: CDR1 ENHRY, CDR2 SYGVKD. This CDR3 has 14 amino acids. The V end lost 10 bases, the J end lost 0 bases, and 13 bases lay between the germline ends. The CDR3 reads CATGGGSSGNTIYF. The CDR3 DNA follows: TGTGCCACCGGGGGGGGCAGCTCTGGAAACACCATATATTTT.